Listed below are T cell receptor beta chains from one sample, sequenced in a study of blood T cell repertoires in COVID-19. Clones were sequenced by immunoSEQ multiplex PCR, and TCRdb holds only the in-frame ones, with some missing. In the table there are 75,000 to 95,000 clones, approximately 91% of which are singletons. The sequencing input was peripheral blood. Receptors originate from an elderly woman with acute or convalescent COVID-19. Each CDR3 is given with its conserved first and last residue. Fields, in order: V gene, J gene, CDR3 protein.

>TRBV6-5|TRBJ1-2
CASRETGPVNGYTF
>TRBV6-5|TRBJ2-5
CASGRGLQETQYF
>TRBV6-5|TRBJ2-7
CASSSPTYEQYF
>TRBV6-5|TRBJ1-2
CAATGTGTGPYGYTF
>TRBV24-1|TRBJ2-1
CATSDPTSARLYNEQFF
>TRBV7-8|TRBJ1-1
CASSFSRNTEAFF
>TRBV28|TRBJ1-4
CASSLGGAVNEKLFF
>TRBV6-5|TRBJ1-2
CASSYSRTGIYGYTF
>TRBV6-2/TRBV6-3|TRBJ1-1
CASSTGLRNTEAFF
>TRBV15|TRBJ1-4
CATSRGKGSEKLFF
>TRBV7-9|TRBJ2-5
CASSSEETQYF
>TRBV3-1/TRBV3-2|TRBJ2-6
CASSQPGLAGANVLTF
>TRBV7-2|TRBJ2-5
CASSLVSAGGLSRETQYF
>TRBV7-2|TRBJ2-5
CASTLLGGLQETQYF
>TRBV5-8|TRBJ1-4
CASSLAYGQGDEKLFF
>TRBV7-3|TRBJ2-2
CASSLSGGANTGELFF
>TRBV2|TRBJ1-2
CASSEGPQGGQGYTF
>TRBV4-2|TRBJ1-4
CASSQDGTGGEKLFF
>TRBV3-1/TRBV3-2|TRBJ1-6
CASKRSTGYNSPLHF
>TRBV3-1/TRBV3-2|TRBJ1-2
CASSLGQTFYGYTF
>TRBV11-2|TRBJ1-6
CASSLSQGYNSPLHF
>TRBV29-1|TRBJ2-1
CSVGERAGVSYNEQFF
>TRBV14|TRBJ1-2
CASSRDRNYGYTF
>TRBV19|TRBJ1-1
CASSRVYPEAFF
>TRBV28|TRBJ1-5
CASSSHLGSGPQPQHF
>TRBV5-1|TRBJ1-4
CASSLGVRERKKLFF